Sequencing of this TCR beta chain was carried out in a study of blood T cell repertoires in COVID-19. In the original analysis: Cell counts per sample came from amplifying reference gene primers. Repertoires were generated with immunoSEQ multiplex PCR, while TCRdb's copy carries only in-frame clones and drops some. V and J calls and clone size are given by that table; D and trimming were obtained from the DNA. The sample contains about 240,000 clones, 75% to 90% of which appear only once. The CDR3 has 14 amino acids. The germline V and J ends were trimmed by 7 bases and 0 bases, with 11 bases remaining between them. Per germline, CDR1 SNHLY and CDR2 FYNNEI.

This TCR derives from a woman in her sixties or seventies with active or convalescent COVID-19. Sequencing was performed on peripheral blood. The chain links TRBV2 to TRBJ2-3; D might be TRBD2 (5 bases). CDR3 in amino acids: CASNGGLSTDTQYF. CDR3 in DNA: TGTGCCAGCAATGGCGGGCTTAGCACAGATACGCAGTATTTT.